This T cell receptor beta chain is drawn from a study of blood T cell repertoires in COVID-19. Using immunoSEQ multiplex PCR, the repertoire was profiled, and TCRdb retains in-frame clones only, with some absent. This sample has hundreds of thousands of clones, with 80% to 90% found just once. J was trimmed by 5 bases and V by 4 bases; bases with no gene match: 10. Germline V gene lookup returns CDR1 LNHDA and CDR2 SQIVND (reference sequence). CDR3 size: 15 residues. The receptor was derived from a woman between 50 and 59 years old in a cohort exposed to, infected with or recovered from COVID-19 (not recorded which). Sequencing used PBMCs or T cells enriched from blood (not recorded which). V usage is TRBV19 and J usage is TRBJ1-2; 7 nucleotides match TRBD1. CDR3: CASSTGTDLGYGYTF. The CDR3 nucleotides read TGTGCCAGTAGTACCGGGACAGATCTCGGTTATGGCTACACCTTC. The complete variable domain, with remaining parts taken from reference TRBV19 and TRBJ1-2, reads DGGITQSPKYLFRKEGQNVTLSCEQNLNHDAMYWYRQDPGQGLRLIYYSQIVNDFQKGDIAEGYSVSREKKESFPLTVTSAQKNPTAFYLCASSTGTDLGYGYTFGSGTRLTVV.